Shown below are 32 T cell receptor beta chains from a single sample sequenced in a study of PD-L1 blockade in urothelial cancer. Here immunoSEQ multiplex PCR was the method, and the copy in TCRdb shows in-frame clones only, minus some. The sample gives 40,000 or so clones, 70% to 90% of which show up once; roughly 23% is in the top ten. Specified time point: peripheral blood 6 weeks after treatment start. Sequencing was performed on PBMCs, taken around atezolizumab (anti-PD-L1) treatment. The receptors here all came from a man aged 55 to 69 with urothelial cancer.

This clone was recorded only once. The CDR3 sequence: CASSPRGQGANGDTQYF. DNA of the CDR3: TGTGCCAGCTCACCCCGTGGACAGGGGGCGAATGGGGATACGCAGTATTTT. The V call is TRBV18, the J call TRBJ2-3; TRBD1 aligns across 11 bases. The CDR3 has 17 amino acids. V shed 3 bases, J shed 6 bases, and the junction held 11 bases outside the gene matches. Looked up from germline, CDR1 is KGHSH and CDR2 is LQKENI.

The genes are TRBV7-2 and TRBJ2-7; no definite D call. The CDR3 covers 16 residues. V was shortened by 1 base and J by 13 bases, with 26 bases between the two germline ends. From germline, CDR1 is SGHTA and CDR2 FQGNSA. CDR3 sequence: CASSLEPPRARAKIYF. The CDR3 DNA sequence: TGTGCCAGCAGCTTAGAGCCACCTAGAGCGAGAGCGAAAATCTACTTC. Based on the CDR3 plus reference TRBV7-2 and TRBJ2-7, the full variable domain is GAGVSQSPSNKVTEKGKDVELRCDPISGHTALYWYRQSLGQGLEFLIYFQGNSAPDKSGLPSDRFSAERTGGSVSTLTIQRTQQEDSAVYLCASSLEPPRARAKIYFGPGTRLTVT.

This chain links TRBV6-1 with TRBJ1-4; 7 bases are a match to TRBD1. The CDR3 contains 15 residues. Germline V CDR1 and CDR2: MNHNS, SASEGT. The J segment lost 3 bases and the V segment lost 6 bases, leaving 7 bases of the junction unmatched. The CDR3 loop reads CASRNPRGSNEKLFF. As DNA, the CDR3 is TGTGCCAGCAGGAACCCCAGGGGGTCTAATGAAAAACTGTTTTTT.

CDR3 in amino acids: CASSLRRVGSYEQYF. In DNA form, the CDR3 reads TGTGCCAGCAGTTTACGGAGAGTAGGCTCCTACGAGCAGTACTTC. The chain has TRBV13 and TRBJ2-7; D unclear. Germline CDR1 is PRHDT and CDR2 is FYEKMQ (reference sequence). The V and J ends lost 6 bases and 0 bases respectively, with 15 bases between them. CDR3 size: 15 residues.

V usage is TRBV30 and J usage is TRBJ2-2; 8 bases are a match to TRBD2. With 4 bases clipped from V and 6 bases from J, the junction kept 7 bases outside the gene matches. The length of the CDR3 is 14 residues. Germline-derived CDR1 and CDR2 are GTSNPN and SVGIG (reference sequence). The CDR3 reads CAWKGLGAPGELFF. CDR3 nucleotides: TGTGCCTGGAAGGGACTAGGGGCCCCCGGGGAGCTGTTTTTT.

This chain connects TRBV5-1 to TRBJ2-1, with TRBD2 identical over 8 bases. The CDR3 has 17 amino acids. Germline V gene data show CDR1 as SGHRS and CDR2 as YFSETQ. Unmatched junction bases numbered 11, after V lost 0 bases and J lost 6 bases. The DNA for the CDR3 is TGCGCCAGCAGCTTGGGCTTCGCGGGAGGACCAAGCAATGAGCAGTTCTTC. The encoded protein is CASSLGFAGGPSNEQFF.

The chain links TRBV7-6 to TRBJ2-5; 8 bases line up with TRBD1. This CDR3 has 15 amino acids. With 5 bases clipped from V and 5 bases from J, the junction kept 10 bases outside the gene matches. The germline V gene has CDR1 SGHVS and CDR2 FNYEAQ. The DNA for the CDR3 is TGTGCCAGCAGCCTCGGACAGGGTGGAAGTGAGACCCAGTACTTC. Amino acids: CASSLGQGGSETQYF.

This clone was recorded only once. The chain recombines TRBV6-6 with TRBJ1-2, with 8 bases that match TRBD1. Trimming cost V 2 bases and J 8 bases; bases outside gene matches: 4. The CDR3 has 13 residues. From germline, CDR1 is MNHNY and CDR2 SVGAGI (reference sequence). DNA for the CDR3: TGTGCCAGCAGTTACCGGACAGGGAACGGCTACACCTTC. Translating it yields CASSYRTGNGYTF.

This clone came up a few times. This chain joins TRBV4-1 and TRBJ1-1; no firm D call. Germline values: CDR1 MGHRA, CDR2 YSYEKL. There are 15 residues in the CDR3. The V end lost 4 bases, the J end lost 0 bases, and 12 bases lay between the germline ends. In DNA, the CDR3 is TGCGCCAGCAGCCCCGGTGGCAGGCTGAACACTGAAGCTTTCTTT. The encoded protein is CASSPGGRLNTEAFF.

The V and J genes are TRBV5-4 and TRBJ2-1, with a possible D match to TRBD2 (6 bases). Germline V CDR1 and CDR2: SGHNT, YYREEE (reference sequence). The V end lost 9 bases, the J end lost 5 bases, and 30 bases lay between the germline ends. This CDR3 has 18 residues. The CDR3, as DNA: TGTGCCATTACGCCTAAGGGTGTGGGGCTAGCGTTAGACAATGAGCAGTTCTTC. Translation gives CAITPKGVGLALDNEQFF.

CDR3 sequence: CASKALGGGSTEAFF. The CDR3 DNA follows: TGTGCCAGCAAGGCGTTGGGGGGCGGGAGCACTGAAGCTTTCTTT. V usage is TRBV7-9 and J usage is TRBJ1-1, with D perhaps matching TRBD1 (6 bases). The CDR3 is made up of 15 amino acids. Germline V gene data show CDR1 as SEHNR and CDR2 as FQNEAQ (reference sequence). The V gene lost 7 bases and the J gene lost 4 bases, with 19 bases spanning the gap. Looking up the rest from reference TRBV7-9 and TRBJ1-1 gives the full variable domain: DTGVSQNPRHKITKRGQNVTFRCDPISEHNRLYWYRQTLGQGPEFLTYFQNEAQLEKSRLLSDRFSAERPKGSFSTLEIQRTEQGDSAMYLCASKALGGGSTEAFFGQGTRLTVV.

The rearrangement links TRBV9 to TRBJ2-1; 11 bases agree with TRBD2. Germline V gene data show CDR1 as SGDLS and CDR2 as YYNGEE. Trimming cost V 2 bases and J 8 bases; bases outside gene matches: 9. The CDR3 loop spans 16 amino acids. This CDR3 is CASSVSSGGARYEQFF. DNA of the CDR3: TGTGCCAGCAGCGTTAGTAGCGGGGGGGCGCGCTATGAGCAGTTCTTC.

The V and J genes are TRBV9 and TRBJ2-7; possible D gene TRBD1, 6 bases. CDR3 size: 14 residues. Germline CDR1 SGDLS, CDR2 YYNGEE. V dropped 4 bases and J dropped 4 bases, with 15 bases sitting between them. As DNA, the CDR3 is TGTGCCAGCAGCCCTCGCCGGGACATTTACGAGCAGTACTTC. This codes for CASSPRRDIYEQYF.

This clone occurred once. The V and J genes are TRBV4-1 and TRBJ2-7; D ambiguous. CDR1 MGHRA and CDR2 YSYEKL come from the germline V gene. Trimming pared 2 bases from V and 3 bases from J, leaving 20 bases between. This CDR3 has 17 amino acids. The CDR3 spells CASSQLYSAVSSYEQYF. CDR3 sequence (DNA): TGCGCCAGCAGCCAACTCTACTCGGCGGTATCCAGCTACGAGCAGTACTTC.

The rearrangement uses TRBV2 and TRBJ2-3; 13 bases are a match to TRBD2. The CDR3 sequence is 16 residues long. Germline V gene lookup returns CDR1 SNHLY and CDR2 FYNNEI. After removal of 6 bases from V and 4 bases from J, the junction contained 7 bases not matched to a gene. The CDR3 reads CASRQTSGRRADTQYF. The CDR3 nucleotides read TGTGCCAGCAGGCAGACTAGCGGGAGGCGCGCAGATACGCAGTATTTT.

This clone was detected only once. CDR3 in amino acids: CASSPLQGRNSPLHF. As DNA, the CDR3 is TGTGCCAGCTCACCACTACAGGGCCGGAATTCACCCCTCCACTTT. The V gene is TRBV18, the J gene TRBJ1-6, with a possible D match to TRBD1 (6 bases). CDR1 and CDR2 (germline): KGHSH, LQKENI. The length of the CDR3 is 15 residues. The V end was cut by 1 base, the J end by 7 bases, with 11 bases between.

The chain links TRBV5-1 to TRBJ2-2, with TRBD2 matching over 11 bases. Unmatched junction bases numbered 6, after V lost 4 bases and J lost 4 bases. The germline V gene has CDR1 SGHRS and CDR2 YFSETQ. This CDR3 is built from 16 residues. The CDR3: CASSSGLAGGTGELFF. The CDR3 bases are TGCGCCAGCAGCAGTGGGCTAGCGGGAGGCACCGGGGAGCTGTTTTTT.

The rearrangement uses TRBV5-1 and TRBJ2-7; 12 bases are a match to TRBD1. J gave up 7 bases and V 4 bases, and 9 bases lay outside the gene matches. Germline V gene lookup returns CDR1 SGHRS and CDR2 YFSETQ. This CDR3 has 15 amino acids. CDR3 protein: CASSPGQGAFGEQYF. The DNA of the CDR3 is TGCGCCAGCAGCCCGGGACAGGGGGCGTTCGGTGAGCAGTACTTC.

The chain links TRBV6-4 to TRBJ1-1; 7 nucleotides agree with TRBD1. The CDR3 totals 16 residues. The V and J ends lost 4 bases and 1 base, in that order; junction bases with no gene match: 9. CDR1 is MRHNA and CDR2 is SNTAGT in the germline V gene. CDR3 sequence reads: CASSVKPGQTNTEAFF. The CDR3 DNA sequence: TGTGCCAGCAGTGTAAAACCGGGACAGACGAACACTGAAGCTTTCTTT.

The V and J genes are TRBV29-1 and TRBJ2-7; TRBD1 agrees at 8 bases. Trimming removed 6 bases from V and 3 bases from J; junction bases left unmatched: 10. Germline V gene data show CDR1 as SQVTM and CDR2 as ANQGSEA. The CDR3 has 14 amino acids. CDR3 nucleotide sequence: TGCAGCGTCTCCAGGGCAGGGGGCGACTACGAGCAGTACTTC. It is translated as CSVSRAGGDYEQYF.

This chain links TRBV5-1 with TRBJ2-5; 10 nucleotides match TRBD2. Per germline, CDR1 SGHRS and CDR2 YFSETQ. CDR3 size: 13 residues. Trimming at V came to 4 bases and at J to 5 bases, leaving 2 bases not matched to a gene. This CDR3 reads CASSPSGSETQYF. CDR3 in DNA: TGCGCCAGCAGCCCTAGCGGGAGCGAGACCCAGTACTTC.

This sequence joins TRBV5-1 and TRBJ2-5; D ambiguous. The germline V gene has CDR1 SGHRS and CDR2 YFSETQ. The CDR3 totals 14 residues. The V end was cut by 0 bases, the J end by 1 base, with 7 bases between. This CDR3 reads CASSLGDFQETQYF. As DNA, the CDR3 is TGCGCCAGCAGCTTGGGTGACTTCCAAGAGACCCAGTACTTC.

J is TRBJ2-3 and V is TRBV6-1; no firm D call. Germline CDR1 reads MNHNS; CDR2 reads SASEGT. Trimming removed 7 bases from V and 1 base from J, with 9 bases in between. The CDR3 length is 13 residues. CDR3 in amino acids: CASTQTRTDTQYF. CDR3 coding DNA: TGTGCCAGCACTCAGACACGCACAGATACGCAGTATTTT.

The CDR3, as DNA: TGTGCCAGCAGCTTAGCGCGGGGCGGGGGGACTGAAGCTTTCTTT. It specifies CASSLARGGGTEAFF. The chain couples TRBV7-8 to TRBJ1-1; tentatively, D is TRBD1 (5 bases). The germline CDR1 and CDR2 sequences are SGHVS and FQNEAQ. The CDR3 loop spans 15 amino acids. Trimming took 0 bases from V and 5 from J, leaving 13 bases between them. Drawing the rest from reference TRBV7-8 and TRBJ1-1, the complete variable domain is GAGVSQSPRYKVAKRGQDVALRCDPISGHVSLFWYQQALGQGPEFLTYFQNEAQLDKSGLPSDRFFAERPEGSVSTLKIQRTQQEDSAVYLCASSLARGGGTEAFFGQGTRLTVV.

V and J are TRBV4-1 and TRBJ2-7; TRBD1 agrees at 7 bases. Germline V CDR1 and CDR2: MGHRA, YSYEKL. The ends lost 5 bases at V and 2 bases at J; junction bases unmatched: 6. The CDR3 covers 14 residues. This CDR3 is CASSTTGVPYEQYF. CDR3 DNA sequence: TGCGCCAGCAGCACTACAGGGGTCCCCTACGAGCAGTACTTC.

Only a few counts were recorded for this clone. CDR3 nucleotides: TGCGCCAGCAGCCACCTAGGACAGCAAACTAATGAAAAACTGTTTTTT. This gives the protein CASSHLGQQTNEKLFF. This sequence joins TRBV4-1 and TRBJ1-4; perhaps TRBD1 as D (6 bases). V lost 3 bases, J lost 1 base, and 12 bases lay in between. This CDR3 has 16 residues. CDR1 and CDR2 from the germline V gene are MGHRA and YSYEKL.

V is TRBV5-1 and J is TRBJ2-7, with a possible D match to TRBD1 (6 bases). This CDR3 comprises 22 residues. The V end was cut by 0 bases, the J end by 3 bases, with 34 bases between. CDR1 SGHRS and CDR2 YFSETQ come from the germline V gene. In DNA form, the CDR3 reads TGCGCCAGCAGCTTGGTTTACCCATTAAGGACAGTCCTGCAATCCAACGACTACGAGCAGTACTTC. Its protein is CASSLVYPLRTVLQSNDYEQYF.

The genes are TRBV2 and TRBJ2-5; perhaps TRBD2 as D (7 bases). Germline CDR1 reads SNHLY; CDR2 reads FYNNEI. This CDR3 is 16 amino acids long. V gave up 5 bases and J gave up 5 bases, with 21 bases separating them. The CDR3 region has the DNA TGTGCCAGCAGTTACACGAGGGGGGGGGCCCTGGAGACCCAGTACTTC. It is translated as CASSYTRGGALETQYF.

This chain links TRBV5-1 with TRBJ2-1; 7 nucleotides line up with TRBD1. Germline loops: CDR1 SGHRS, CDR2 YFSETQ. The CDR3 extends over 17 amino acids. The V and J ends lost 3 bases and 4 bases, in that order; junction bases with no gene match: 13. Here the CDR3 reads CASSWDAGQVYYNEQFF. The CDR3 coding sequence is TGCGCCAGCAGCTGGGATGCAGGACAGGTATATTACAATGAGCAGTTCTTC.

The chain recombines TRBV15 with TRBJ2-2; TRBD2 matches at 14 bases. Germline V gene sequence: CDR1 LNHNV, CDR2 YYDKDF (reference sequence). CDR3 size: 18 residues. Losses at the gene ends were 0 bases for V and 7 bases for J; bases not matched to a gene: 7. The CDR3 spells CATSRDPRLAGGVGELFF. Here the CDR3 DNA reads TGTGCCACCAGCAGAGATCCCCGACTAGCGGGAGGGGTCGGGGAGCTGTTTTTT.

The CDR3 coding sequence is TGCGCCAGCAGCCAAGTGGGACAGGGGACGTCCTACGAGCAGTACTTC. Translating it yields CASSQVGQGTSYEQYF. The genes are TRBV4-1 and TRBJ2-7; 10 bases fit TRBD1. The J segment lost 1 base and the V segment lost 1 base, leaving 4 bases of the junction unmatched. CDR3 length equals 16 residues. Germline assignment: CDR1 MGHRA and CDR2 YSYEKL.

This rearrangement joins TRBV29-1 to TRBJ1-6; 10 bases are a match to TRBD1. Unmatched junction bases numbered 8, after V lost 7 bases and J lost 8 bases. This CDR3 region has 14 residues. Germline CDR1 and CDR2: SQVTM and ANQGSEA. The CDR3 sequence is CSALTGGLDSPLHF. As DNA, the CDR3 is TGCAGCGCCTTGACAGGGGGCCTAGATTCACCCCTCCACTTT.